This entry is about one T cell receptor beta chain. Its antigen is not known. The sample belongs to a study of Graves' ophthalmopathy and Graves' hyperthyroidism. Overall study results and limits: With just over 70% sensitivity and approximately 72% specificity, the model predicted ophthalmopathy progression.

Transcripts of RNA were the source for amplifying TCR beta CDR3 regions. Following a first-round RT-PCR that used HTBI primers, a second-round multiplex PCR was carried out. TCRdb ran MiXCR on the multiplex PCR reads and lists one entry per CDR3 protein. Of some 210,000 distinct CDR3 sequences in the sample, less than 30% are singletons; the top ten hold around 10%. The CDR3 length is 16 residues. From germline, CDR1 is MNHEY and CDR2 SVGAGI. The trim removed 3 bases at V and 3 bases at J, leaving 5 bases unmatched. The specimen sequenced was peripheral blood. V usage is TRBV6-5 and J usage is TRBJ1-1; 12 bases line up with TRBD1. The TCR originated in a man between 50 and 59 years old with Graves' ophthalmopathy. The CDR3 coding sequence is TGTGCCAGCAGTTATGGGACAGGGGGCCACTACACTGAAGCTTTCTTT. The encoded protein is CASSYGTGGHYTEAFF.